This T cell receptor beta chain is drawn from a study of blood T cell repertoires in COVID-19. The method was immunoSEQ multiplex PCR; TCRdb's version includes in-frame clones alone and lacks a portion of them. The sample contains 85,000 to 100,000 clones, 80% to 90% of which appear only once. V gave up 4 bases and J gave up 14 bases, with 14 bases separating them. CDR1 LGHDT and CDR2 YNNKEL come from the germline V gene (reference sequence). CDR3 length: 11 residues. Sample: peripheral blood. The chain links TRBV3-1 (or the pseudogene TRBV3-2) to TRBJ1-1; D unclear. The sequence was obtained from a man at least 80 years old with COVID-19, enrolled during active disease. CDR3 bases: TGTGCCAGCAGCCTGGGAGGCACGCTGTTCTTT. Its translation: CASSLGGTLFF.